The 19 T cell receptor beta chains below all came from one sample that was sequenced in a study of early T cells in non-severe SARS-CoV-2 infection. Each CDR3 protein gets one entry after TCRdb re-called the 5' RACE reads with MiXCR. This table has approximately 76,000 distinct CDR3 sequences, around 13% appearing once. The sequenced sample was whole blood. Receptor source: an adult who was a healthcare worker with PCR-confirmed SARS-CoV-2 infection or an uninfected control (not recorded which).

This clonotype was detected ten times or more. V is TRBV19 and J is TRBJ2-1; D may correspond to TRBD1 or TRBD2 (5 bases each). Germline V lookup: CDR1 LNHDA, CDR2 SQIVND (reference sequence). Trimming left V 3 bases short and J 3 bases short, with 12 bases between. This CDR3 comprises 15 residues. Here the CDR3 DNA reads TGTGCCAGTAGTATGGTTAGGGGAGTCTACAATGAGCAGTTCTTC. Amino acid sequence: CASSMVRGVYNEQFF.

This clonotype was seen repeatedly, ten times or more. The rearrangement joins TRBV7-9 to TRBJ1-1; 7 bases are shared with TRBD1. The CDR3 is made up of 13 amino acids. V lost 3 bases, J lost 6 bases, and 4 bases stayed unmatched. Germline CDR1 and CDR2: SEHNR and FQNEAQ (reference sequence). The CDR3 sequence: CASSFYRGAEAFF. The CDR3 coding sequence is TGTGCCAGCAGCTTTTACAGGGGCGCTGAAGCTTTCTTT.

This clonotype has at least ten counts. The chain combines TRBV11-2 with TRBJ2-7; D could derive from TRBD1 or TRBD2 (6 bases each). The V gene's germline CDR1 is SGHAT and CDR2 FQNNGV. The CDR3 covers 12 residues. The ends were cut back, 7 bases at V and 8 bases at J, with 15 bases in the middle. CDR3 sequence (DNA): TGTGCCAGCACGGGGGCGGCGAAGCAGCAGTACTTC. It yields the protein CASTGAAKQQYF.

This clonotype occurred many times. The genes are TRBV14 and TRBJ1-6; maybe TRBD1 (6 bases). V dropped 0 bases and J dropped 6 bases, with 15 bases sitting between them. This CDR3 spans 17 amino acids. In germline, CDR1 is SGHDN, CDR2 FVKESK. This CDR3 reads CASSQEQGKTLNSPLHF. In DNA form, the CDR3 reads TGTGCCAGCAGCCAAGAACAGGGAAAGACGCTTAATTCACCCCTCCACTTT.

This chain joins TRBV5-8 and TRBJ2-5; 10 positions agree with TRBD1. Trimming removed 4 bases from V and 5 bases from J; junction bases left unmatched: 11. Germline CDR1 is SGHTS and CDR2 is YDEGEE. The CDR3 runs to 16 residues. CDR3 sequence reads: CASSPGQGVGLETQYF. CDR3 coding DNA: TGTGCCAGCAGCCCCGGACAGGGGGTTGGTTTGGAGACCCAGTACTTC.

The chain links TRBV28 to TRBJ2-6; 7 bases map to TRBD1. The junction had 17 bases not matched to a gene; V was cut back by 5 bases and J by 4 bases. The length of the CDR3 is 19 residues. CDR1 is MDHEN and CDR2 is SYDVKM in the germline V gene. The CDR3 loop reads CASSGDTRGLFVGANVLTF. In DNA form, the CDR3 reads TGTGCCAGCAGTGGGGACACGAGGGGGCTTTTCGTAGGGGCCAACGTCCTGACTTTC.

At least ten counts were recorded for this clonotype. The chain is built from TRBV19 and TRBJ1-3; 7 positions match TRBD1. The V gene end was trimmed by 4 bases and the J gene end by 0 bases; junction bases not matched to a gene: 6. The germline V gene has CDR1 LNHDA and CDR2 SQIVND (reference sequence). This CDR3 is 16 amino acids long. The CDR3 reads CASSTGQLVSGNTIYF. CDR3 nucleotides: TGTGCCAGTAGTACGGGACAGCTAGTCTCTGGAAACACCATATATTTT.

Turning to this clonotype: Possible read error: a much larger clone is one base away. This sequence joins TRBV20-1 and TRBJ2-2; 11 bases align to TRBD1. The germline CDR1 and CDR2 sequences are DFQATT and SNEGSKA (reference sequence). This CDR3 contains 17 residues. CDR3 DNA: TGCAGTGCTGGCCGAATCTCCGGGACAGGGGGTCCCGGGAAGCTGTTTTTT. It yields the protein CSAGRISGTGGPGKLFF.

This clonotype was seen many times. The chain carries TRBV7-2 and TRBJ2-1; D is unresolved. CDR1 is SGHTA, CDR2 FQGNSA, per germline. This CDR3 is 13 amino acids long. Trimming shortened V by 3 bases and J by 8 bases, and 11 bases separated the two germline ends. The DNA of the CDR3 is TGTGCCAGCAGCTTTAGGGAAGGGTATGAGCAGTTCTTC. Protein: CASSFREGYEQFF.

By share, this clonotype ranks as medium-sized. J is TRBJ2-2 and V is TRBV20-1; 7 nucleotides agree with TRBD2. V gave up 1 base and J gave up 1 base; unmatched junction bases: 0. This CDR3 has 14 amino acids. Germline CDR1 is DFQATT and CDR2 is SNEGSKA (reference sequence). The CDR3 DNA sequence: TGCAGTGCTAGAGCGGGGGGGAACACCGGGGAGCTGTTTTTT. Protein sequence: CSARAGGNTGELFF.

This clonotype showed up many times. J is TRBJ2-7 and V is TRBV6-5, with D unclear. Deletions cut 4 bases from V and 2 bases from J, with 3 bases between. Looked up from germline, CDR1 is MNHEY and CDR2 is SVGAGI. The CDR3 extends over 11 amino acids. This CDR3 is CASSSAYEQYF. The DNA for the CDR3 is TGTGCCAGCAGTTCTGCCTACGAGCAGTACTTC.

This clonotype has a count of ten or more. The rearrangement joins TRBV24-1 to TRBJ1-2; D not resolved. The CDR3 extends over 13 amino acids. CDR1 KGHDR and CDR2 SFDVKD come from the germline V gene. Trimming left V 0 bases short and J 6 bases short, with 7 bases between. CDR3 protein: CATSDLRQDGYTF. In DNA, the CDR3 is TGTGCCACCAGTGATTTGCGCCAGGATGGCTACACCTTC.

The chain combines TRBV28 with TRBJ1-2; a possible D gene is TRBD1 (5 bases). V lost 3 bases and J 4 bases, leaving 15 bases between the germline ends. The CDR3 totals 15 residues. In germline, CDR1 is MDHEN, CDR2 SYDVKM. Here the CDR3 DNA reads TGTGCCAGCAGTTTTCGGAAGGGGACGGTCTATGGCTACACCTTC. The encoded protein is CASSFRKGTVYGYTF.

This clonotype was seen repeatedly, ten times or more. V is TRBV7-9 and J is TRBJ2-7; D remains ambiguous. V dropped 3 bases and J dropped 5 bases, with 11 bases sitting between them. Looked up from germline, CDR1 is SEHNR and CDR2 is FQNEAQ (reference sequence). This CDR3 spans 13 amino acids. The CDR3 DNA reads as TGTGCCAGCAGCTTTGGGCCACGGGACGAGCAGTACTTC. Translated: CASSFGPRDEQYF.

The chain couples TRBV28 to TRBJ2-7, with D hard to call. The CDR3 has 14 amino acids. Germline-derived CDR1 and CDR2 are MDHEN and SYDVKM. Between the trimmed V and J ends, which lost 6 bases and 1 base, there was a span of 13 bases. The CDR3 nucleotides are TGTGCCAGCAGGCCATTAAGTCTGTCCTACGAGCAGTACTTC. It translates to CASRPLSLSYEQYF.

At least ten counts were recorded for this clonotype. The chain carries TRBV6-6 and TRBJ2-7; 9 bases fit TRBD1. CDR3 length: 14 residues. Germline-derived CDR1 and CDR2 are MNHNY and SVGAGI (reference sequence). The V gene end was trimmed by 6 bases and the J gene end by 0 bases; junction bases not matched to a gene: 3. In nucleotides, the CDR3 is TGTGCCAGCAGCCGGGACAGGGACTCCTACGAGCAGTACTTC. It translates to CASSRDRDSYEQYF.

The V gene is TRBV6-5, the J gene TRBJ2-5; TRBD1 matches at 9 bases. Germline loops: CDR1 MNHEY, CDR2 SVGAGI. This CDR3 has 15 amino acids. V shed 0 bases, J shed 5 bases, and the junction held 4 bases outside the gene matches. The CDR3: CASSYSTGGTETQYF. DNA of the CDR3: TGTGCCAGCAGTTACTCCACAGGGGGCACGGAGACCCAGTACTTC.

This clonotype was observed many times. This rearrangement joins TRBV7-8 to TRBJ2-7; D is perhaps TRBD1 or TRBD2 (5 bases each). Germline V CDR1 and CDR2: SGHVS, FQNEAQ. Deletions cut 1 base from V and 3 bases from J, with 16 bases between. The CDR3 covers 16 residues. The CDR3 bases are TGTGCCAGCAGCTTAGTGCAGGGCCTAGGGAGCTACGAGCAGTACTTC. It is translated as CASSLVQGLGSYEQYF.

This clonotype was seen repeatedly, ten times or more. The chain combines TRBV9 with TRBJ2-3; TRBD1 matches 9 bases. This CDR3 region has 16 residues. The germline gives CDR1 SGDLS, CDR2 YYNGEE. V dropped 4 bases and J dropped 1; count of bases not matched to a gene: 7. CDR3: CASSNTGGAGTDTQYF. CDR3 sequence (DNA): TGTGCCAGCAGCAATACAGGGGGCGCGGGCACAGATACGCAGTATTTT.